This T cell receptor (beta chain) was obtained from a study of T cells in Graves' hyperthyroidism and ophthalmopathy (dated by TCRdb to the late 2010s). Turning to the overall study: To identify TCR V-J signatures that set the groups apart, the researchers used a discovery cohort of about a hundred patients, made up of some 41 with Graves' ophthalmopathy and 55 to 65 with stable Graves' hyperthyroidism. In roughly six Graves' hyperthyroidism patients, the study also compared T-cell repertoires from thyroid tissue with T-cell repertoires from blood. After blood sampling, hyperthyroidism patients were treated with methimazole at a starting dose of 30 mg daily, and ophthalmopathy patients were treated with high-dose intravenous methylprednisolone. The paper describes TCR Vbeta CDR3 sequencing of 140 or so peripheral blood samples, made up of 43 ophthalmopathy patients, around 78 hyperthyroidism patients and about 17 progressor patients. The 85 to 100 discovery patients were randomly split 7:3 into training and test sets. Whether ophthalmopathy could be predicted prospectively was tested in an independent validation cohort made up of roughly 19 hyperthyroidism patients plus 17 patients who later progressed to ophthalmopathy. Beyond this particular receptor, the publication reports: Most expanded thyroid clonotypes (frequency above 0.001) were also detected in blood, suggesting blood repertoires may reflect thyroid immune responses. In validation, the model predicted progression to ophthalmopathy with around 71% sensitivity and about 72% specificity, a median of approximately 6.5 months before onset. No statistical method was used to set the sample size in advance, and investigators knew the group allocation. Ophthalmopathy was separated from stable hyperthyroidism by a 13 V-J signature model, with around 90% sensitivity and roughly 81% specificity obtained in cross-validation and 80%/75% obtained in testing.

The CDR3 sequence holds 14 residues, the cysteine and phenylalanine included. Only the CDR3 DNA is retained, 42 bases long and in frame from the first base. CDR1 is given as DFQATT and CDR2 as SNEGSKA, both from the germline V gene (reference sequence). V has 3 bases trimmed and J has 0 bases trimmed; junction bases matching no gene number 1. Concerning this clonotype itself: The specificity of this receptor is unknown. No base quality information exists; no much larger clone differs at one position.

The TCR beta CDR3 regions were amplified from RNA transcripts. A first-round RT-PCR of the TCR CDR3 used the HTBI primer set with the Qiagen OneStep RT-PCR kit. A second multiplex PCR round built the libraries, followed by size selection and purification. Paired-end sequencing of the libraries was performed with 100 bp reads on an Illumina HiSeq2000. As for how the authors treated the data: SOAPnuke was used to process the raw data, with reads discarded if the reads contained adapters or uncalled bases, had a mean Phred below 15, or lacked an exact constant-primer or identifier match. High-quality paired reads were merged with COPE v1.2.5, and unique nucleotide sequences were defined as clonotypes. Clonotypes were aligned to IMGT TRBV, TRBD and TRBJ reference segments using MiTCR v1.1. Analysis was restricted to V-J combinations with a frequency above 0.0001, which covered approximately 99% of repertoires. A TCS score was defined as the ratio of F50 (clonal expansion) to E x V (chaos), with BLOSUM62-based TCRdist applied between CDR3 peptides within each V-J. Welch's t-statistics and random forest reduced just over 500 V-J features to around 14, which were used in a naive Bayes classifier (R e1071). The similarity between thyroid and blood repertoires was quantified using the Morisita-Horn index. TCRdb trimmed the raw reads at Q25, called clones with MiXCR and kept productive beta chains. Rows with a matching CDR3 protein are joined into one entry that keeps the most common DNA and genes. None of the V and J calls come from the authors' own analysis; TCRdb made them. The sample contains a few hundred thousand distinct CDR3 sequences, under 60% of them found a single time. The top ten hold about 8.3% of the sample.

Graves' hyperthyroidism was defined as stable when no progression to ophthalmopathy occurred over 18 months of follow-up. Hyperthyroidism patients were newly diagnosed, with disease duration under 2 months, and aged 18 to 65 years. The study excluded patients with uncontrolled infections, other autoimmune diseases, pregnancy or lactation. Diagnoses relied on clinical symptoms, serum thyroxine and TRAb, thyroid ultrasound and orbital computed tomography. Trizol reagent was used to extract total RNA, and RNA quality was then checked on an Agilent 2100 Bioanalyzer. The receptor was isolated from a woman younger than 35 with Graves' hyperthyroidism. Sequencing input: peripheral blood or thyroid tissue (not recorded which). The sequence joins TRBV20-1 to TRBJ2-1; the junction holds 8 bases that match TRBD2. The nucleotide sequence is TGCAGTGCTAGCGGGGGGGGCTCCTACAATGAGCAGTTCTTC. It codes for CSASGGGSYNEQFF.